The 27 T cell receptor beta chains below all came from one sample that was sequenced in a study of blood T cell repertoires in COVID-19 (dated by TCRdb to 2018 to 2020). Library preparation used the immunoSEQ multiplex PCR assay. TCRdb obtained this table from immuneACCESS and retained in-frame rearrangements with V and J assigned. These tables miss some clones; where compared with another copy, unresolved V genes account for less than half of the shortfall, and the remainder is unexplained. The sample yields 160,000 or so clones; 80% to 90% were counted once. The biggest ten clones account for approximately 3% of the sample. The sequenced material came from peripheral blood. These receptors were obtained from a man in his sixties with acute or convalescent COVID-19.

The genes are TRBV25-1 and TRBJ2-7, with TRBD1 matching over 7 bases. CDR1 and CDR2 from the germline V gene are MGHDK and SYGVNS. The V and J ends lost 6 bases and 1 base, in that order; junction bases with no gene match: 3. There are 13 residues in the CDR3. Written as DNA, the CDR3 is TGTGCCAGCAGAGGGACAGAATCCTACGAGCAGTACTTC. This gives the protein CASRGTESYEQYF.

The rearrangement links TRBV21-1 to TRBJ2-5; the table assigns TRBD2, which was not confirmed against the DNA. TRBV21-1 is listed as a pseudogene. The CDR3 totals 18 residues. In nucleotides, the CDR3 is TGTGCCAGCAGCAATTCCCTCACCCCCAGCGGGGTAGTGGAGACCCAGTACTTC. Protein sequence: CASSNSLTPSGVVETQYF.

The chain has TRBV6-5 and TRBJ1-1; no firm D call. V gave up 8 bases and J gave up 1 base, with 14 bases separating them. Per the germline V gene, CDR1 is MNHEY and CDR2 is SVGAGI. CDR3 length: 14 residues. The chain's CDR3 is CASWEVGKNTEAFF. The CDR3 DNA reads as TGTGCCAGCTGGGAGGTAGGCAAGAACACTGAAGCTTTCTTT.

The J gene is TRBJ1-1, the V gene TRBV14; TRBD1 is a possible D gene (5 bases). From germline, CDR1 is SGHDN and CDR2 FVKESK. The V and J ends lost 0 bases and 5 bases respectively, with 10 bases between them. This CDR3 is 14 amino acids long. CDR3: CASSQDWGGTEAFF. The CDR3 DNA reads as TGTGCCAGCAGCCAAGATTGGGGGGGGACTGAAGCTTTCTTT.

The chain employs TRBV3-1 (or the pseudogene TRBV3-2) and TRBJ1-4; tentatively, D is TRBD1 (6 bases). Germline CDR1 reads LGHDT; CDR2 reads YNNKEL (reference sequence). The CDR3 extends over 15 amino acids. Trimming cost V 4 bases and J 3 bases, with 12 bases left between them. Written as DNA, the CDR3 is TGTGCCAGCAGCCTTGGACAGTCATCTAATGAAAAACTGTTTTTT. Its protein is CASSLGQSSNEKLFF.

This chain connects TRBV11-2 to TRBJ2-1; D remains ambiguous. Trimming took 1 base from V and 12 from J, leaving 16 bases between them. Germline assignment: CDR1 SGHAT and CDR2 FQNNGV. The CDR3 is 14 residues long. This CDR3 reads CASSLGVVELGQFF. CDR3 nucleotide sequence: TGTGCCAGCAGCTTAGGAGTTGTGGAGCTGGGGCAGTTCTTC. Complete variable domain (other parts from reference TRBV11-2 and TRBJ2-1): EAGVAQSPRYKIIEKRQSVAFWCNPISGHATLYWYQQILGQGPKLLIQFQNNGVVDDSQLPKDRFSAERLKGVDSTLKIQPAKLEDSAVYLCASSLGVVELGQFFGPGTRLTVL.

This chain joins TRBV6-5 and TRBJ2-5; a weak D match, TRBD2 (6 bases). Germline-derived CDR1 and CDR2 are MNHEY and SVGAGI. Trimming pared 7 bases from V and 4 bases from J, leaving 19 bases between. This CDR3 is 15 amino acids long. CDR3 nucleotide sequence: TGTGCCAGCAAGTGGGGGGTATGGGGTGGAGAGACCCAGTACTTC. Translated: CASKWGVWGGETQYF.

The chain employs TRBV6-2 or TRBV6-3 and TRBJ1-1; D is unclear. CDR1 and CDR2 (germline): MNHEY, SVGEGT. The ends were cut back, 2 bases at V and 8 bases at J, with 12 bases in the middle. CDR3 length: 13 amino acids. This CDR3 reads CASSYGRLFEAFF. The DNA for the CDR3 is TGTGCCAGCAGTTACGGTCGGTTATTCGAAGCTTTCTTT.

This sequence joins TRBV5-1 and TRBJ1-1, with D unclear. This CDR3 contains 14 residues. Germline CDR1 and CDR2: SGHRS and YFSETQ. Trimming removed 0 bases at V and 10 bases at J, with 16 bases between. Written as DNA, the CDR3 is TGCGCCAGCAGCTTGGTATCGTCCGTTCTTGTAGCTTTCTTT. It translates to CASSLVSSVLVAFF.

The chain joins TRBV27 to TRBJ1-1, with TRBD1 matching 8 bases. In germline, CDR1 is MNHEY, CDR2 SMNVEV (reference sequence). Trimming at V came to 1 base and at J to 1 base, leaving 2 bases not matched to a gene. The CDR3 has 15 amino acids. CDR3 in amino acids: CASSLLGQGNTEAFF. The CDR3 DNA reads TGTGCCAGCAGTTTATTAGGACAGGGGAACACTGAAGCTTTCTTT.

This clone was counted a single time. The chain employs TRBV11-1 and TRBJ2-5, with D possibly matching TRBD1 (5 bases). The CDR3 contains 13 residues. V shed 2 bases and J shed 2 bases, with 6 bases lying between them. Germline loops: CDR1 SGHAT, CDR2 FQDESV (reference sequence). This CDR3 is CASSLRGQETQYF. Written as DNA, the CDR3 is TGTGCCAGCAGCTTAAGGGGACAAGAGACCCAGTACTTC.

Details on this clone: Its ends do not fully match the called genes, so a read error is possible. This rearrangement joins TRBV6-5 to TRBJ1-1; D not resolved. Germline CDR1 MNHEY, CDR2 SVGAGI. This CDR3 spans 11 amino acids. In nucleotides, the CDR3 is TGTGCCAGCAGTTCCCGCAGGATAGAGAACTTT. Translated, it gives CASSSRRIENF.

This chain links TRBV12-3 or TRBV12-4 with TRBJ1-2; D perhaps matches TRBD1 (6 bases). The V end lost 5 bases, the J end lost 8 bases, and 9 bases lay between the germline ends. This CDR3 spans 11 amino acids. CDR3 sequence reads: CASSTGRGYTF. In DNA form, the CDR3 reads TGTGCCAGCAGTACAGGGAGAGGCTACACCTTC.

The chain carries TRBV3-1 (or the pseudogene TRBV3-2) and TRBJ2-1; tentatively, D is TRBD2 (6 bases). V was clipped by 2 bases and J by 8 bases, with 13 bases between them. The germline V gene has CDR1 LGHDT and CDR2 YNNKEL (reference sequence). This CDR3 region has 14 residues. The CDR3 sequence: CASSQNGGSYEQFF. The CDR3 DNA sequence: TGTGCCAGCAGCCAAAACGGGGGTAGCTATGAGCAGTTCTTC.

The chain has TRBV9 and TRBJ2-1; D is unclear. V was cut by 0 bases and J by 6 bases, with 10 bases left in between. This CDR3 has 14 amino acids. From germline, CDR1 is SGDLS and CDR2 YYNGEE. In nucleotides, the CDR3 is TGTGCCAGCAGCGTAGGTGAGACTTCCAATGAGCAGTTCTTC. Its translation is CASSVGETSNEQFF.

This clone appeared a few times. The gene calls are TRBV2 and TRBJ2-7; TRBD2 agrees at 7 bases. V dropped 1 base and J dropped 5; count of bases not matched to a gene: 11. The CDR3 consists of 16 residues. The germline gives CDR1 SNHLY, CDR2 FYNNEI. As DNA, the CDR3 is TGTGCCAGCAGTGAAGGGTGGGGGGGATCCCCCCACGAGCAGTACTTC. Protein sequence: CASSEGWGGSPHEQYF. Full variable domain (remainder filled in from reference TRBV2 and TRBJ2-7): EPEVTQTPSHQVTQMGQEVILRCVPISNHLYFYWYRQILGQKVEFLVSFYNNEISEKSEIFDDQFSVERPDGSNFTLKIRSTKLEDSAMYFCASSEGWGGSPHEQYFGPGTRLTVT.

The chain has TRBV6-6 and TRBJ1-1, with 7 bases fitting TRBD1. Trimming cost V 6 bases and J 1 base; bases outside gene matches: 2. Per germline, CDR1 MNHNY and CDR2 SVGAGI (reference sequence). This CDR3 comprises 13 residues. The CDR3, as DNA: TGTGCCAGCAGACAGGGGCAGAACACTGAAGCTTTCTTT. It is translated as CASRQGQNTEAFF.

The chain uses TRBV3-1 (or the pseudogene TRBV3-2) and TRBJ1-1; TRBD1 might be the D (5 bases). Deletions cut 2 bases from V and 1 base from J, with 11 bases between. The CDR3 is made up of 15 amino acids. Looked up from germline, CDR1 is LGHDT and CDR2 is YNNKEL (reference sequence). As DNA, the CDR3 is TGTGCCAGCAGCCAACGAGGACAAGAGAACACTGAAGCTTTCTTT. Protein sequence: CASSQRGQENTEAFF.

This clone was observed a single time. The chain joins TRBV30 to TRBJ2-7; D may be TRBD2 (7 bases). Germline loops: CDR1 GTSNPN, CDR2 SVGIG (reference sequence). Trimming took off 3 bases at V and 3 bases at J, with 15 bases between the two ends. CDR3 length: 14 amino acids. The CDR3 sequence is CAWRRGAFRYEQYF. CDR3 DNA sequence: TGTGCCTGGAGACGGGGGGCATTCCGCTACGAGCAGTACTTC. The variable domain in full, with the rest retrieved from reference TRBV30 and TRBJ2-7, is SQTIHQWPATLVQPVGSPLSLECTVEGTSNPNLYWYRQAAGRGLQLLFYSVGIGQISSEVPQNLSASRPQDRQFILSSKKLLLSDSGFYLCAWRRGAFRYEQYFGPGTRLTVT.

A single count supports this clone. V gene TRBV30 combines with J gene TRBJ2-5; D not resolved. The V end was cut by 4 bases, the J end by 5 bases, with 17 bases between. CDR3 size: 14 residues. Per germline, CDR1 GTSNPN and CDR2 SVGIG (reference sequence). The DNA of the CDR3 is TGTGCCTGGACAGTCCCTGGGTCGGAGGAGACCCAGTACTTC. Its protein product is CAWTVPGSEETQYF.

The chain joins TRBV6-5 to TRBJ1-6; 7 positions agree with TRBD1. Trimming at V came to 2 bases and at J to 14 bases, leaving 12 bases not matched to a gene. Germline-derived CDR1 and CDR2 are MNHEY and SVGAGI. This CDR3 is built from 15 residues. The CDR3 region has the DNA TGTGCCAGCAGTTACGACAGGGCCCTCCTATCATCCCTCCACTTT. Amino acid sequence: CASSYDRALLSSLHF.

The V call is TRBV30, the J call TRBJ1-1; no reliable D call. Germline values: CDR1 GTSNPN, CDR2 SVGIG (reference sequence). CDR3 length: 13 residues. V gave up 1 base and J gave up 1 base, with 7 bases separating them. The CDR3 nucleotides are TGTGCCTGGAGTGGAGGCGCGAACACTGAAGCTTTCTTT. It translates to CAWSGGANTEAFF.

The gene calls are TRBV7-9 and TRBJ1-1; maybe TRBD1 (6 bases). Germline V gene sequence: CDR1 SEHNR, CDR2 FQNEAQ (reference sequence). Trimming shortened V by 3 bases and J by 1 base, and 21 bases separated the two germline ends. The CDR3 is 18 residues long. The CDR3 loop is CASSFIIRDTLGNTEAFF. Here the CDR3 DNA reads TGTGCCAGCAGCTTTATTATTCGGGACACACTTGGGAACACTGAAGCTTTCTTT.

The chain carries TRBV28 and TRBJ2-3, with TRBD2 identical over 9 bases. Per germline, CDR1 MDHEN and CDR2 SYDVKM. This CDR3 contains 18 residues. The junction had 19 bases not matched to a gene; V was cut back by 9 bases and J by 3 bases. CDR3 residues: CASAVGAGGRYLTDTQYF. DNA for the CDR3: TGTGCCAGTGCGGTGGGTGCGGGGGGGCGTTATTTGACAGATACGCAGTATTTT.

V and J are TRBV27 and TRBJ1-1, with D tentatively TRBD1 (6 bases). The CDR3 totals 13 residues. Trimming stripped 6 bases from V and 8 bases from J, with 16 bases between. Germline lookup yields CDR1 MNHEY and CDR2 SMNVEV (reference sequence). The CDR3 spells CASRVEYRAEAFF. CDR3 DNA sequence: TGTGCCAGCAGGGTCGAGTACAGGGCAGAAGCTTTCTTT.

This chain connects TRBV6-2 or TRBV6-3 to TRBJ2-7, with D possibly matching TRBD2 (6 bases). Germline V gene data show CDR1 as MNHEY and CDR2 as SVGEGT. This CDR3 region has 15 residues. V was pared by 6 bases and J by 3 bases, with 18 bases between. The CDR3: CASSPGGTGRYEQYF. The CDR3 DNA follows: TGTGCCAGCAGCCCCGGCGGGACTGGTCGCTACGAGCAGTACTTC.

The sample holds one count of this clone. This chain connects TRBV24-1 to TRBJ2-7; no clear D. Trimming pared 4 bases from V and 3 bases from J, leaving 6 bases between. The CDR3 length is 12 residues. Germline V gene data show CDR1 as KGHDR and CDR2 as SFDVKD. CDR3 protein: CATSEFGYEQYF. The DNA for the CDR3 is TGTGCCACCAGTGAATTCGGCTACGAGCAGTACTTC.